The clone carrying this T cell receptor (beta chain) has a count of ten or more. What it binds is not known. This record belongs to a study of HIV-infected patients and healthy controls. Study-level points and caveats: Healthy control repertoires had roughly threefold more distinct CDR3s than untreated HIV+ repertoires, and higher Shannon diversity. CMV-associated CDR3s mostly grew nonsignificantly during therapy, while HIV-associated CDR3s declined significantly.

cDNA was made from about 480 ng RNA using alpha and beta constant primers. Each of the alpha and beta chains got its own library through chain-specific third strand synthesis with indices. TCRdb reprocessed the 5' RACE reads with MiXCR, giving one entry per CDR3 protein. The table records roughly 10,000 distinct CDR3 sequences, 8% of them present only once. CDR1 and CDR2 from the germline V gene are SGHTA and FQGNSA. Between the trimmed V and J ends, which lost 0 bases and 4 bases, there was a span of 9 bases. The CDR3 is made up of 14 amino acids. No cell fractionation was done, so the repertoire covers all unsorted peripheral blood T cells.

V usage is TRBV7-2 and J usage is TRBJ1-2; D perhaps matches TRBD1 (5 bases). This sequence originates from an adult with HIV infection. The donor label of this sample is uncertain. Sequencing was performed on blood, taken before antiretroviral therapy. The CDR3 is CASSLAETAYGYTF. The CDR3 DNA reads TGTGCCAGCAGCTTAGCGGAGACAGCCTATGGCTACACCTTC.